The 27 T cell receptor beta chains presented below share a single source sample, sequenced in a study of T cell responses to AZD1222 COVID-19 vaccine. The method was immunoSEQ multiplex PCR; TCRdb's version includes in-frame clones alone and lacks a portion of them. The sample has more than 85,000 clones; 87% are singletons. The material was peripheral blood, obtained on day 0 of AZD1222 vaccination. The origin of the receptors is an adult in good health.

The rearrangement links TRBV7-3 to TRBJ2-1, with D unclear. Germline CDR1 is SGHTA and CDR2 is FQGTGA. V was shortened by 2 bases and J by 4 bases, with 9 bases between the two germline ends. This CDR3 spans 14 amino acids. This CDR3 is CASSLDATYNEQFF. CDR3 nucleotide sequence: TGTGCCAGCAGCTTAGATGCTACTTACAATGAGCAGTTCTTC.

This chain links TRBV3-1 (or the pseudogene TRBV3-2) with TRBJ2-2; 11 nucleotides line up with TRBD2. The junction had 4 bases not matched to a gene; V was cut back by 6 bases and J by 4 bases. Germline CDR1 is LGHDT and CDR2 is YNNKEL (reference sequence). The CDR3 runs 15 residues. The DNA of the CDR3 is TGTGCCAGCAGAAGACTAGCGGGACTCACCGGGGAGCTGTTTTTT. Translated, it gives CASRRLAGLTGELFF.

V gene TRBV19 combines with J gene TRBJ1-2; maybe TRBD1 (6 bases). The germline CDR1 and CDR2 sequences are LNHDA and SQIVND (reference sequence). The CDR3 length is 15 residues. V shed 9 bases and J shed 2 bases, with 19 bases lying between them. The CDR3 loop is CASKPRTEINYGYTF. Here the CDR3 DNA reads TGTGCCAGCAAACCAAGGACAGAGATAAACTATGGCTACACCTTC.

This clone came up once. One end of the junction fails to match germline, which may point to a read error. The CDR3 region has the DNA TGTACCAGTAGCCTTCTGACACACAACTATGGCTACACCTTC. Translating it yields CTSSLLTHNYGYTF. The V gene is TRBV19, the J gene TRBJ1-2; no definite D call. The CDR3 is made up of 14 amino acids. Germline lookup yields CDR1 LNHDA and CDR2 SQIVND (reference sequence).

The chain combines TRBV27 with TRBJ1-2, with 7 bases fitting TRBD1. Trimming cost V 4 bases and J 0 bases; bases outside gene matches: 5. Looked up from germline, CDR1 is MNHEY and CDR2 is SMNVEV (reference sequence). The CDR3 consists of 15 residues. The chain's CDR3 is CASSSQGRANYGYTF. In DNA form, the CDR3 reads TGTGCCAGCAGTTCACAGGGGAGAGCTAACTATGGCTACACCTTC.

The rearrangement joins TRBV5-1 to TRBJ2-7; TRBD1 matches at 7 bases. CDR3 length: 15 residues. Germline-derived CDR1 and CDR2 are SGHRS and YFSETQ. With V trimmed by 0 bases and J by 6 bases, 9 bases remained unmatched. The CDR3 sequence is CASSLGTTNRGEQYF. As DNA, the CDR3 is TGCGCCAGCAGCTTGGGGACCACAAACAGGGGCGAGCAGTACTTC. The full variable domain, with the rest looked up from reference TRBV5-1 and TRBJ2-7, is KAGVTQTPRYLIKTRGQQVTLSCSPISGHRSVSWYQQTPGQGLQFLFEYFSETQRNKGNFPGRFSGRQFSNSRSEMNVSTLELGDSALYLCASSLGTTNRGEQYFGPGTRLTVT.

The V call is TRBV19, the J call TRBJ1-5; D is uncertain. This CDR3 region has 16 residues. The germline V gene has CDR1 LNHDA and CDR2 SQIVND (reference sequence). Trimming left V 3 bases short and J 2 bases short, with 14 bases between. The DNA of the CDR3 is TGTGCCAGTAGTATTTGGGAGGGATTCGGCAATCAGCCCCAGCATTTT. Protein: CASSIWEGFGNQPQHF. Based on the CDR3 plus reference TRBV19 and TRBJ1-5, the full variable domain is DGGITQSPKYLFRKEGQNVTLSCEQNLNHDAMYWYRQDPGQGLRLIYYSQIVNDFQKGDIAEGYSVSREKKESFPLTVTSAQKNPTAFYLCASSIWEGFGNQPQHFGDGTRLSIL.

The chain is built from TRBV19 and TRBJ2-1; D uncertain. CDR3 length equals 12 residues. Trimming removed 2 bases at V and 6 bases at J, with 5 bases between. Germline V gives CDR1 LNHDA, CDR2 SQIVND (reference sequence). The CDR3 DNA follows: TGTGCCAGTAGTATATACGGCAATGAGCAGTTCTTC. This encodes CASSIYGNEQFF.

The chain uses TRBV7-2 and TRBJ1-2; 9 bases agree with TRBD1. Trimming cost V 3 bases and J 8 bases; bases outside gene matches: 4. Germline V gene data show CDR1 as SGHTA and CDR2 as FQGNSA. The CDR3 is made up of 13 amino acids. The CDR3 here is CASSLGTGSGYTF. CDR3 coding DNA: TGTGCCAGCAGCTTGGGGACAGGGTCCGGCTACACCTTC.

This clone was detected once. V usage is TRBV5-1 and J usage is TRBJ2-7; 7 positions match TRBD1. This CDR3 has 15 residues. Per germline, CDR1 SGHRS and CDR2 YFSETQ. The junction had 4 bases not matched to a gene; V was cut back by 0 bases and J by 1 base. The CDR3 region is CASSLGTGPSYEQYF. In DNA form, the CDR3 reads TGCGCCAGCAGCTTGGGGACAGGCCCTTCCTACGAGCAGTACTTC.

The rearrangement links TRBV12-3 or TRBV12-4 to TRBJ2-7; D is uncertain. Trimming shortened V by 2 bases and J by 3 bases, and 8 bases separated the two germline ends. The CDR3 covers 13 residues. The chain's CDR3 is CASSLRSFYEQYF. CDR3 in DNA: TGTGCCAGCAGTTTACGGTCTTTCTACGAGCAGTACTTC.

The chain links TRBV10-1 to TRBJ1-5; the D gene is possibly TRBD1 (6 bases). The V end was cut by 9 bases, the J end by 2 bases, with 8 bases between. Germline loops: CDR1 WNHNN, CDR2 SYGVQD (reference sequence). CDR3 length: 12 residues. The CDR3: CARGHCNQPQHF. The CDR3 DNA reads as TGCGCCAGGGGACACTGCAATCAGCCCCAGCATTTT.

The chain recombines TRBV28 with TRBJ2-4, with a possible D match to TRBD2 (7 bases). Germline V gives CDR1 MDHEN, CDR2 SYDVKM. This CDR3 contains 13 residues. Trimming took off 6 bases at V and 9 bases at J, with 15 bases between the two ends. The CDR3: CASRQGGRAIQYF. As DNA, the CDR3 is TGTGCCAGCAGGCAAGGGGGGAGGGCCATTCAGTACTTC.

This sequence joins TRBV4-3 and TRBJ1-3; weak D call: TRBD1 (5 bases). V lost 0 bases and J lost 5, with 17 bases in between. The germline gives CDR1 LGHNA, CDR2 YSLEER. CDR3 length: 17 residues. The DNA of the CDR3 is TGCGCCAGCAGCCAAGATGCGGACGTCAGGGTTCGAAACACCATATATTTT. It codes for CASSQDADVRVRNTIYF.

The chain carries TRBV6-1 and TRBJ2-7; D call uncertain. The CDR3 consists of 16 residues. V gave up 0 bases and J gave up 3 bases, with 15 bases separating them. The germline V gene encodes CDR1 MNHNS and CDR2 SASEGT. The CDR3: CASSEALLYSHYEQYF. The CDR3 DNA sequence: TGTGCCAGCAGTGAAGCGCTTTTGTATTCCCACTACGAGCAGTACTTC.

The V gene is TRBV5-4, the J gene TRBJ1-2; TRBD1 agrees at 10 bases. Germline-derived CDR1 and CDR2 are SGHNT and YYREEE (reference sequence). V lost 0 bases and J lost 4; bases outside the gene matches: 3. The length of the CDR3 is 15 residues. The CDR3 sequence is CASSLAGTGVYGYTF. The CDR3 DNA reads TGTGCCAGCAGCTTGGCTGGGACAGGGGTCTATGGCTACACCTTC.

The CDR3 spells CASSVSYLAGGPGEQYF. As DNA, the CDR3 is TGTGCCAGCAGCGTCTCCTACCTAGCGGGGGGGCCGGGCGAGCAGTACTTC. The gene calls are TRBV7-9 and TRBJ2-7; 12 nucleotides match TRBD2. The V gene's germline CDR1 is SEHNR and CDR2 FQNEAQ (reference sequence). There are 17 residues in the CDR3. The V segment lost 5 bases and the J segment 6 bases; nucleotides outside the gene matches: 14.

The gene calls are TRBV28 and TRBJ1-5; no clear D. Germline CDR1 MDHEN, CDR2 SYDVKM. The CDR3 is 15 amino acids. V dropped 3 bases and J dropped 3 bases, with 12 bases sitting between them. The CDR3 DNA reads TGTGCCAGCAGTTTGGTTGGGGTCGACAATCAGCCCCAGCATTTT. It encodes CASSLVGVDNQPQHF.

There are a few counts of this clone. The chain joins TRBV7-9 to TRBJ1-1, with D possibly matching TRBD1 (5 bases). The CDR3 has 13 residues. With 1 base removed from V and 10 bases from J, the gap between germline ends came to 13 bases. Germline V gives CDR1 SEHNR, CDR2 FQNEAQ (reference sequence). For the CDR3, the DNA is TGTGCCAGCAGCTTAGAATTGGGGCAGGGAGCTTTCTTT. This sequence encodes CASSLELGQGAFF.

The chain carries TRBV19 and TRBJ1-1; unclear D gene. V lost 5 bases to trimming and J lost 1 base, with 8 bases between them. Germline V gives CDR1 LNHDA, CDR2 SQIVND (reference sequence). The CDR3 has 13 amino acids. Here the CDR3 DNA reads TGTGCCAGTAGTGTTACAGCGAACACTGAAGCTTTCTTT. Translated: CASSVTANTEAFF.

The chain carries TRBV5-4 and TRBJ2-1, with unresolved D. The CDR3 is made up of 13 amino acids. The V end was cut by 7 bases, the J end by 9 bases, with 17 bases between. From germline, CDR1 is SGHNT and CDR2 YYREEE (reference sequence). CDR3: CASSRPGSSEQFF. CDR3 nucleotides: TGTGCCAGCTCGAGGCCAGGCAGTAGTGAGCAGTTCTTC.

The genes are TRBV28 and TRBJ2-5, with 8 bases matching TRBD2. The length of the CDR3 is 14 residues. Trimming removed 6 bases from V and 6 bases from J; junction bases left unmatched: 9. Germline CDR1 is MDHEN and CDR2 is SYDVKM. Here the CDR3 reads CASREAGDSKTQYF. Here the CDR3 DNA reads TGTGCCAGCAGAGAAGCGGGGGACTCGAAGACCCAGTACTTC. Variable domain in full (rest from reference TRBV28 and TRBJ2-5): DVKVTQSSRYLVKRTGEKVFLECVQDMDHENMFWYRQDPGLGLRLIYFSYDVKMKEKGDIPEGYSVSREKKERFSLILESASTNQTSMYLCASREAGDSKTQYFGPGTRLLVL.

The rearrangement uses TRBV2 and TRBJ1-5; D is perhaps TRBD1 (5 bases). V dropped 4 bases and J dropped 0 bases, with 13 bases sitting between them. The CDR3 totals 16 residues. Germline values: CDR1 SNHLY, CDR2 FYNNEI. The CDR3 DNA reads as TGTGCCAGCAGTGTGGGGGGGAGGAGTAGCAATCAGCCCCAGCATTTT. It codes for CASSVGGRSSNQPQHF.

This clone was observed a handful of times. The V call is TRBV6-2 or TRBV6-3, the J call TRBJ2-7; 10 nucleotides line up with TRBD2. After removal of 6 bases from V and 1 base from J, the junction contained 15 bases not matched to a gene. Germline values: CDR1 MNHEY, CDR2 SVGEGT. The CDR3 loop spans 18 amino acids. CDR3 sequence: CASSYTTPRTSGSYEQYF. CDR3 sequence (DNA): TGTGCCAGCAGCTATACCACCCCGAGGACTAGCGGTTCCTACGAGCAGTACTTC.

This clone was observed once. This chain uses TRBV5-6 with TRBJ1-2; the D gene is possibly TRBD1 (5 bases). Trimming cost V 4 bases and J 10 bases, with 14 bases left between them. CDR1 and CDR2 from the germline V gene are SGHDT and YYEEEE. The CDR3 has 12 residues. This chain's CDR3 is CASSRRGEAYTF. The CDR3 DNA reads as TGTGCCAGCAGCCGGCGAGGGGAGGCCTACACCTTC.

DNA for the CDR3: TGTGCCAGTAGTATGGGTGATAACTCTGGAAACACCATATATTTT. It codes for CASSMGDNSGNTIYF. The rearrangement joins TRBV19 to TRBJ1-3; D remains ambiguous. The CDR3 length is 15 residues. The V gene's germline CDR1 is LNHDA and CDR2 SQIVND (reference sequence). Trimming took off 3 bases at V and 0 bases at J, with 9 bases between the two ends.

The chain's CDR3 is CASSPDISYEQYF. The CDR3 DNA reads as TGTGCCAGCTCACCGGACATCTCCTACGAGCAGTACTTC. The chain is built from TRBV18 and TRBJ2-7; D is perhaps TRBD1 (5 bases). The CDR3 contains 13 residues. In germline, CDR1 is KGHSH, CDR2 LQKENI. The V and J ends lost 3 bases and 0 bases respectively, with 6 bases between them.